This entry describes one T cell receptor (beta chain). The sample belongs to a study of T cell repertoires in ileal Crohn's disease. About the research overall: At surgery, approximately 33% of patients smoked, with median disease duration 7.9 years. About half received postoperative treatment, about ten with thiopurines and approximately 19 anti-TNF.

V dropped 2 bases and J dropped 2 bases, with 10 bases sitting between them. The CDR3 runs to 14 residues. CDR1 and CDR2 (germline): MNHNS, SASEGT. The table came from immunoSEQ multiplex PCR; TCRdb's copy has only in-frame clones and leaves some out. The sample has 15,000 to 20,000 clones; just over 90% are singletons. The chain uses TRBV6-1 and TRBJ2-7, with a weak D call TRBD2 (7 bases). The receptor was derived from an adult with Crohn's disease. Sequenced: ileal tissue. The CDR3 DNA follows: TGTGCCAGCAGTGAAAGGGGGGGTACCTACGAGCAGTACTTC. Translated: CASSERGGTYEQYF.